This T cell receptor beta chain comes out of a study of control samples from healthy donors and cancer patients. As concerns this clone: The junction does not match germline at one end; this may be a read error.

The CDR3 length is 17 residues. Germline V gene data show CDR1 as SEHNR and CDR2 as FQNEAQ (reference sequence). Some clones are missing from TCRdb's copy, which holds only in-frame ones; the method was immunoSEQ multiplex PCR. The data contain approximately 130,000 clones, roughly 87% of them singletons. This rearrangement joins TRBV7-9 to TRBJ2-2; D perhaps matches TRBD1 (5 bases). The clonotype originates from a man in his forties in good health. Sequenced sample: blood. The CDR3 protein is CASSLKAGNPKTGELFF. The CDR3 bases are TGTGCCAGCAGCTTAAAGGCAGGGAACCCGAAAACCGGGGAGCTGTTTTTT.